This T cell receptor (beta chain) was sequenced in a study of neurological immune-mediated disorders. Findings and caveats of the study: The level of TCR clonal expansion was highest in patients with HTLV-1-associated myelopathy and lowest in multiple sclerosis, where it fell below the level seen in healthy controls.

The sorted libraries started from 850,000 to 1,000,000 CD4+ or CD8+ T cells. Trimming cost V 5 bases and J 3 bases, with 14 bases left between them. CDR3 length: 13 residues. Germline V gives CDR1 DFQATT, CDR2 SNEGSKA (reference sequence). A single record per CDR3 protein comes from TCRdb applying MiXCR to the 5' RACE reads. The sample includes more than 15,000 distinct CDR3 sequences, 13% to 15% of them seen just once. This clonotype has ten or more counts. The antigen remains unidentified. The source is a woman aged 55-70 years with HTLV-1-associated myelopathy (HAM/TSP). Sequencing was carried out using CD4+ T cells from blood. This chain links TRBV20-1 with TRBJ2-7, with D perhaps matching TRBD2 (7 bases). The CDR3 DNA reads TGCAGTGCTTGGGGAGGGGGTGGCTACGAGCAGTACTTC. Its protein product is CSAWGGGGYEQYF.